These 15 T cell receptor beta chains were sequenced from one sample in a study of cytomegalovirus exposure and HLA in healthy donors. Primers included in the PCR were 60 Vbeta and 13 Jbeta primers. Measured with immunoSEQ multiplex PCR; TCRdb has only the in-frame clones, and not every one. Altogether under 200,000 clones are present, about 65% being singletons, with the ten largest covering 4.5%. Sequencing was performed on PBMCs. The receptors stem from a woman aged 18-30 years in good health and CMV-seropositive.

The chain joins TRBV5-4 to TRBJ2-7, with 10 nucleotides matching TRBD2. Germline assignment: CDR1 SGHNT and CDR2 YYREEE (reference sequence). The junction had 7 bases not matched to a gene; V was cut back by 2 bases and J by 2 bases. This CDR3 region has 16 residues. DNA of the CDR3: TGTGCCAGCAGCTTAGAACTAGCGGGGAACCCCTACGAGCAGTACTTC. It codes for CASSLELAGNPYEQYF.

This clone was detected once. The chain has TRBV28 and TRBJ2-3; unclear D gene. The CDR3 loop spans 15 amino acids. In germline, CDR1 is MDHEN, CDR2 SYDVKM. Trimming took off 5 bases at V and 2 bases at J, with 14 bases between the two ends. CDR3 nucleotides: TGTGCCAGCAGTCTTGGTACTATCCCCACAGATACGCAGTATTTT. The encoded protein is CASSLGTIPTDTQYF.

V usage is TRBV7-9 and J usage is TRBJ2-1, with 7 positions matching TRBD1. Germline V lookup: CDR1 SEHNR, CDR2 FQNEAQ (reference sequence). The V gene end was trimmed by 4 bases and the J gene end by 2 bases; junction bases not matched to a gene: 8. This CDR3 has 16 amino acids. The CDR3 region has the DNA TGTGCCAGCAGCTGGGGGACAGACCGACCCTACAATGAGCAGTTCTTC. Translation: CASSWGTDRPYNEQFF.

J is TRBJ2-7 and V is TRBV4-2; no clear D. Germline CDR1 and CDR2: LGHNA and YNFKEQ. Deletions cut 3 bases from V and 0 bases from J, with 15 bases between. This CDR3 is 16 amino acids long. CDR3 nucleotides: TGTGCCAGCAGCCAGGGTCCCTTAAGGAGCTCCTACGAGCAGTACTTC. It specifies CASSQGPLRSSYEQYF.

V gene TRBV4-3 combines with J gene TRBJ2-5; 8 bases are a match to TRBD1. The tail of the sequence fits TRBJ2-7 better, so the J call may be wrong. The CDR3 sequence is 13 residues long. Germline CDR1 reads LGHNA; CDR2 reads YSLEER. The CDR3 reads CASSQTGGYEQYF. CDR3 bases: TGCGCCAGCAGCCAAACAGGGGGCTACGAGCAGTACTTC.

This sequence joins TRBV5-1 and TRBJ1-2; TRBD1 matches 9 bases. Losses at the gene ends were 0 bases for V and 6 bases for J; bases not matched to a gene: 12. Germline V lookup: CDR1 SGHRS, CDR2 YFSETQ. The CDR3 contains 17 residues. CDR3 DNA sequence: TGCGCCAGCAGCTTGGGGCGGGACAGGGATTGGGAAAATGGCTACACCTTC. Residues: CASSLGRDRDWENGYTF.

The chain couples TRBV28 to TRBJ1-5, with 8 bases lining up with TRBD1. This CDR3 contains 15 residues. The V segment lost 6 bases and the J segment 6 bases; nucleotides outside the gene matches: 10. CDR1 is MDHEN, CDR2 SYDVKM, per germline. The CDR3 loop reads CASSPTGAAFQPQHF. CDR3 DNA: TGTGCCAGCAGCCCGACAGGGGCCGCGTTTCAGCCCCAGCATTTT.

This clone was seen only a few times. The rearrangement joins TRBV7-6 to TRBJ1-5, with D possibly matching TRBD1 (5 bases). The germline gives CDR1 SGHVS, CDR2 FNYEAQ. Deletions cut 1 base from V and 5 bases from J, with 15 bases between. The CDR3 length is 16 residues. The CDR3 DNA follows: TGTGCCAGCAGCTTAGAAAGGCGGGGGTCTGATCAGCCCCAGCATTTT. Its protein product is CASSLERRGSDQPQHF.

The chain combines TRBV5-1 with TRBJ2-7; TRBD1 aligns across 10 bases. The CDR3 totals 17 residues. The V and J ends lost 3 bases and 2 bases, in that order; junction bases with no gene match: 11. Looked up from germline, CDR1 is SGHRS and CDR2 is YFSETQ. CDR3: CASSSGTGAPRAYEQYF. CDR3 in DNA: TGCGCCAGCAGCTCCGGGACAGGGGCGCCCCGTGCCTACGAGCAGTACTTC.

V is TRBV15 and J is TRBJ1-2, with a tentative D call TRBD1 (5 bases). CDR1 is LNHNV, CDR2 YYDKDF, per germline (reference sequence). There are 13 residues in the CDR3. V lost 8 bases to trimming and J lost 0 bases, with 10 bases between them. DNA for the CDR3: TGTGCCACCTACGACAGTGCTAACTATGGCTACACCTTC. This translates into CATYDSANYGYTF.

This chain joins TRBV6-1 and TRBJ2-5; TRBD2 is a possible D gene (7 bases). V was shortened by 11 bases and J by 4 bases, with 14 bases between the two germline ends. In germline, CDR1 is MNHNS, CDR2 SASEGT. CDR3 length: 12 amino acids. The CDR3 region has the DNA TGTGCCGGGGACACGGGAGGAGAGACCCAGTACTTC. This translates into CAGDTGGETQYF.

This clone occurred once. The gene calls are TRBV19 and TRBJ2-3; the D gene is possibly TRBD1 (6 bases). There are 16 residues in the CDR3. The germline CDR1 and CDR2 sequences are LNHDA and SQIVND (reference sequence). V shed 2 bases and J shed 2 bases, with 14 bases lying between them. For the CDR3, the DNA is TGTGCCAGTAGTATATTGGGACACAATAACACAGATACGCAGTATTTT. It encodes CASSILGHNNTDTQYF.

The chain carries TRBV10-2 and TRBJ2-1; TRBD2 agrees at 10 bases. Germline V gene data show CDR1 as WSHSY and CDR2 as SAAADI. After removal of 8 bases from V and 4 bases from J, the junction contained 5 bases not matched to a gene. The length of the CDR3 is 14 residues. The CDR3 is CASGGTSVYNEQFF. The CDR3 DNA sequence: TGCGCCAGCGGCGGGACTAGCGTTTACAATGAGCAGTTCTTC.

The rearrangement uses TRBV19 and TRBJ2-3, with D possibly matching TRBD2 (6 bases). The germline V gene encodes CDR1 LNHDA and CDR2 SQIVND (reference sequence). There are 14 residues in the CDR3. V was pared by 4 bases and J by 1 base, with 9 bases between. The CDR3 here is CASSTGVGTDTQYF. CDR3 DNA: TGTGCCAGTAGTACGGGGGTGGGCACAGATACGCAGTATTTT.

V and J are TRBV30 and TRBJ2-2, with D maybe TRBD2 (5 bases). CDR1 GTSNPN and CDR2 SVGIG come from the germline V gene (reference sequence). V lost 3 bases to trimming and J lost 7 bases, with 9 bases between them. The CDR3 is 12 residues long. The CDR3 sequence is CAWRRVIGELFF. DNA for the CDR3: TGTGCCTGGAGGAGGGTAATCGGGGAGCTGTTTTTT.